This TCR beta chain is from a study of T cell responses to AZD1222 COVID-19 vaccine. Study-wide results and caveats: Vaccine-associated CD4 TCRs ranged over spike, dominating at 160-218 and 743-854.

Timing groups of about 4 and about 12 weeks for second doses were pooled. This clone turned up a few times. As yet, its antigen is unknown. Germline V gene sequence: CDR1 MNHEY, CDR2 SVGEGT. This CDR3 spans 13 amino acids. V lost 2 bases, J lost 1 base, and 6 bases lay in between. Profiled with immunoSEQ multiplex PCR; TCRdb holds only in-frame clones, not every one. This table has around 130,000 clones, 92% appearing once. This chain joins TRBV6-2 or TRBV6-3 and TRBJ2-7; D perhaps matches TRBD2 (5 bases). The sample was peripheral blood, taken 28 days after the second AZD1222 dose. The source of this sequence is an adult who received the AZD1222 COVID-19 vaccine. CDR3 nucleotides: TGTGCCAGCAGTTACGGGGAGTCCTACGAGCAGTACTTC. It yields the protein CASSYGESYEQYF.